These 23 T cell receptor beta chains originate from one sample sequenced in a study of blood T cell repertoires in COVID-19. Assay used: immunoSEQ multiplex PCR; TCRdb lists only in-frame clones, some missing. The data contain under 200,000 clones, approximately 82% of them singletons. Sequenced input: PBMCs or T cells enriched from blood (not recorded which). The receptors derive from a man aged 60-69 years who had recovered from COVID-19.

The rearrangement links TRBV7-9 to TRBJ2-1; no clear D. Looked up from germline, CDR1 is SEHNR and CDR2 is FQNEAQ (reference sequence). V was clipped by 11 bases and J by 9 bases, with 11 bases between them. This CDR3 contains 10 residues. DNA for the CDR3: TGTGCCTACGTCTCCAGTGAGCAGTTCTTC. Protein: CAYVSSEQFF. The variable domain in full, completed from reference TRBV7-9 and TRBJ2-1, reads DTGVSQNPRHKITKRGQNVTFRCDPISEHNRLYWYRQTLGQGPEFLTYFQNEAQLEKSRLLSDRFSAERPKGSFSTLEIQRTEQGDSAMYLCAYVSSEQFFGPGTRLTVL.

The chain combines TRBV20-1 with TRBJ1-1, with a weak D call TRBD1 (5 bases). There are 12 residues in the CDR3. The V gene lost 3 bases and the J gene lost 13 bases, with 18 bases spanning the gap. Looked up from germline, CDR1 is DFQATT and CDR2 is SNEGSKA (reference sequence). As DNA, the CDR3 is TGCAGTGCTAGTGGCAGGGTGGACCTTTATTTCTTT. It specifies CSASGRVDLYFF.

The V gene is TRBV19, the J gene TRBJ2-6, with 10 bases lining up with TRBD1. CDR3 length: 17 amino acids. The trim removed 7 bases at V and 2 bases at J, leaving 8 bases unmatched. Germline V gene lookup returns CDR1 LNHDA and CDR2 SQIVND (reference sequence). CDR3 DNA sequence: TGTGCCAGTAAGCCGGACAGGGGGAGCGCTGGGGCCAACGTCCTGACTTTC. Amino acid sequence: CASKPDRGSAGANVLTF.

The J gene is TRBJ2-3, the V gene TRBV5-4, with no clear D. Trimming removed 6 bases at V and 1 base at J, with 9 bases between. The V gene's germline CDR1 is SGHNT and CDR2 YYREEE (reference sequence). The CDR3 is 13 residues long. CDR3 amino acids: CASTLGRTDTQYF. CDR3 coding DNA: TGTGCCAGCACCCTGGGCCGCACAGATACGCAGTATTTT.

The gene calls are TRBV12-3 or TRBV12-4 and TRBJ2-4; 7 bases match TRBD2. V dropped 3 bases and J dropped 13; count of bases not matched to a gene: 6. CDR3 length: 12 amino acids. This chain's CDR3 is CASSFIAGLQYF. In nucleotides, the CDR3 is TGTGCCAGCAGTTTTATAGCGGGTCTCCAGTACTTC.

The rearrangement uses TRBV28 and TRBJ2-3, with 14 bases fitting TRBD2. V was pared by 6 bases and J by 4 bases, with 12 bases of the junction left unmatched. CDR1 and CDR2 from the germline V gene are MDHEN and SYDVKM. The CDR3 length is 18 residues. The CDR3 region has the DNA TGTGCCAGCAGCCGAGGGACTAGCGGGAGATCGATGTCAGATACGCAGTATTTT. It is translated as CASSRGTSGRSMSDTQYF.

The rearrangement joins TRBV11-2 to TRBJ2-7; 10 nucleotides line up with TRBD2. V shed 5 bases and J 0 bases; nucleotides not matched to a gene: 7. The CDR3 consists of 16 residues. Germline CDR1 and CDR2: SGHAT and FQNNGV. Written as DNA, the CDR3 is TGTGCCAGCAGCCGAGGACTAGCGGAAAGCTCCTACGAGCAGTACTTC. The encoded protein is CASSRGLAESSYEQYF.

The V call is TRBV3-1 (or the pseudogene TRBV3-2), the J call TRBJ2-1; TRBD2 matches 14 bases. Trimming at V came to 4 bases and at J to 10 bases, leaving 15 bases not matched to a gene. CDR3 length: 18 amino acids. Germline V gives CDR1 LGHDT, CDR2 YNNKEL (reference sequence). CDR3 in amino acids: CASSPKIQGLAGEKEQFF. For the CDR3, the DNA is TGTGCCAGCAGCCCCAAGATTCAGGGACTAGCGGGAGAAAAGGAGCAGTTCTTC.

This clone occurred once. J is TRBJ2-2 and V is TRBV2; TRBD2 agrees at 8 bases. The CDR3 totals 13 residues. Germline lookup yields CDR1 SNHLY and CDR2 FYNNEI. The V gene end was trimmed by 8 bases and the J gene end by 5 bases; junction bases not matched to a gene: 4. The CDR3 sequence: CASRSGVTGELFF. In nucleotides, the CDR3 is TGTGCCAGCCGTAGCGGGGTAACCGGGGAGCTGTTTTTT.

The CDR3 DNA reads TGTGCCAGCAGCTTAGGTGGGCGAGGCGGGTCCGAGACCCAGTACTTC. Protein product: CASSLGGRGGSETQYF. The V and J genes are TRBV7-6 and TRBJ2-5, with D possibly TRBD2 on 5 matching bases. There are 16 residues in the CDR3. With 1 base removed from V and 5 bases from J, the gap between germline ends came to 17 bases. Germline V gene sequence: CDR1 SGHVS, CDR2 FNYEAQ.

The V and J genes are TRBV11-2 and TRBJ2-2; 11 positions agree with TRBD2. Germline V gene data show CDR1 as SGHAT and CDR2 as FQNNGV. This CDR3 has 15 amino acids. V trimming: 5 bases; J trimming: 4 bases; junction bases outside the gene matches: 3. The CDR3 here is CASSLGLAGTGELFF. The CDR3 nucleotides are TGTGCCAGCAGCCTAGGACTAGCGGGCACCGGGGAGCTGTTTTTT. Full variable domain (remainder filled in from reference TRBV11-2 and TRBJ2-2): EAGVAQSPRYKIIEKRQSVAFWCNPISGHATLYWYQQILGQGPKLLIQFQNNGVVDDSQLPKDRFSAERLKGVDSTLKIQPAKLEDSAVYLCASSLGLAGTGELFFGEGSRLTVL.

The chain employs TRBV6-5 and TRBJ2-7; 7 nucleotides line up with TRBD2. CDR1 and CDR2 (germline): MNHEY, SVGAGI. After removal of 3 bases from V and 4 bases from J, the junction contained 6 bases not matched to a gene. The length of the CDR3 is 14 residues. The DNA of the CDR3 is TGTGCCAGCAGTTATCGGCGGGAGCTATACGAGCAGTACTTC. Amino acid sequence: CASSYRRELYEQYF.

The chain has TRBV5-1 and TRBJ2-3; TRBD1 is a possible D gene (5 bases). Germline-derived CDR1 and CDR2 are SGHRS and YFSETQ. This CDR3 region has 15 residues. Trimming took off 4 bases at V and 2 bases at J, with 14 bases between the two ends. CDR3 nucleotides: TGCGCCAGCAGCCAGACAGTTAGTGACACAGATACGCAGTATTTT. It specifies CASSQTVSDTDTQYF.

There are a few counts of this clone. This sequence joins TRBV19 and TRBJ1-1; D possibly corresponds to TRBD1 (5 bases). The V gene lost 8 bases and the J gene lost 0 bases, with 25 bases spanning the gap. This CDR3 spans 18 amino acids. The germline V gene encodes CDR1 LNHDA and CDR2 SQIVND (reference sequence). CDR3 nucleotides: TGTGCCAGTGGTAGTAGTCTCGGCAGGGACTTCATGAACACTGAAGCTTTCTTT. This codes for CASGSSLGRDFMNTEAFF. The full variable domain, completed using reference TRBV19 and TRBJ1-1, is DGGITQSPKYLFRKEGQNVTLSCEQNLNHDAMYWYRQDPGQGLRLIYYSQIVNDFQKGDIAEGYSVSREKKESFPLTVTSAQKNPTAFYLCASGSSLGRDFMNTEAFFGQGTRLTVV.

V usage is TRBV14 and J usage is TRBJ2-7; 11 bases are a match to TRBD2. The CDR3 runs 15 residues. Trimming at V came to 3 bases and at J to 0 bases, leaving 1 base not matched to a gene. Germline V lookup: CDR1 SGHDN, CDR2 FVKESK. CDR3 residues: CASSQGLADSYEQYF. CDR3 coding DNA: TGTGCCAGCAGCCAGGGACTAGCGGACTCCTACGAGCAGTACTTC. Supplemented by reference TRBV14 and TRBJ2-7, the full variable domain reads EAGVTQFPSHSVIEKGQTVTLRCDPISGHDNLYWYRRVMGKEIKFLLHFVKESKQDESGMPNNRFLAERTGGTYSTLKVQPAELEDSGVYFCASSQGLADSYEQYFGPGTRLTVT.

The chain has TRBV9 and TRBJ2-1; the D gene is possibly TRBD1 (5 bases). CDR1 and CDR2 from the germline V gene are SGDLS and YYNGEE. Trimming removed 1 base from V and 2 bases from J, with 7 bases in between. There are 14 residues in the CDR3. The CDR3 nucleotides read TGTGCCAGCAGCGTACAGGGCACCTACAATGAGCAGTTCTTC. It translates to CASSVQGTYNEQFF.

This clone is a singleton in its sample. The CDR3 loop is CASSPFHSGANVLTF. Here the CDR3 DNA reads TGTGCCAGCAGCCCATTCCACTCTGGGGCCAACGTCCTGACTTTC. The chain links TRBV5-8 to TRBJ2-6; no reliable D call. CDR3 length equals 15 residues. V was pared by 4 bases and J by 0 bases, with 8 bases between. CDR1 is SGHTS, CDR2 YDEGEE, per germline.

The chain uses TRBV2 and TRBJ2-2; TRBD2 aligns across 10 bases. From germline, CDR1 is SNHLY and CDR2 FYNNEI. V lost 8 bases and J lost 4; bases outside the gene matches: 10. The CDR3 covers 16 residues. The CDR3 loop is CASGRSGGVSTGELFF. CDR3 sequence (DNA): TGTGCCAGCGGCCGAAGCGGGGGGGTGAGCACCGGGGAGCTGTTTTTT.

This chain uses TRBV29-1 with TRBJ2-7; TRBD2 might be the D (5 bases). Looked up from germline, CDR1 is SQVTM and CDR2 is ANQGSEA. The CDR3 extends over 14 amino acids. V was shortened by 2 bases and J by 1 base, with 12 bases between the two germline ends. The CDR3 DNA reads as TGCAGCGTTGAAAGGTCGGGGAGTTCCTACGAGCAGTACTTC. This encodes CSVERSGSSYEQYF.

The chain has TRBV6-1 and TRBJ2-7, with 7 bases lining up with TRBD2. Germline CDR1 reads MNHNS; CDR2 reads SASEGT. V lost 5 bases to trimming and J lost 1 base; unmatched junction nucleotides: 8. The CDR3 loop spans 15 amino acids. The DNA for the CDR3 is TGTGCCAGCAGTCCCGGGACTACCCTATCCTACGAGCAGTACTTC. Translation gives CASSPGTTLSYEQYF.

This clone has a single count. V usage is TRBV28 and J usage is TRBJ1-5, with D perhaps TRBD1 (5 bases). V was cut by 0 bases and J by 7 bases, with 16 bases left in between. CDR3 size: 16 residues. CDR1 is MDHEN, CDR2 SYDVKM, per germline. The CDR3 DNA reads as TGTGCCAGCAGTTTATGGCAAGCGGGGGGTCACCAGCCCCAGCATTTT. Encoded protein: CASSLWQAGGHQPQHF.

The genes are TRBV7-8 and TRBJ1-4; 8 nucleotides agree with TRBD1. Germline V lookup: CDR1 SGHVS, CDR2 FQNEAQ. There are 15 residues in the CDR3. V was pared by 2 bases and J by 3 bases, with 2 bases of the junction left unmatched. The DNA for the CDR3 is TGTGCCAGCAGCTTAAGGACAGGGTCTAATGAAAAACTGTTTTTT. Protein product: CASSLRTGSNEKLFF.

The J gene is TRBJ2-2, the V gene TRBV7-9; 11 nucleotides line up with TRBD2. Trimming cost V 5 bases and J 1 base; bases outside gene matches: 15. This CDR3 spans 20 amino acids. CDR1 is SEHNR, CDR2 FQNEAQ, per germline (reference sequence). The CDR3 sequence is CASSRGTSGSTEQNTGELFF. In DNA form, the CDR3 reads TGTGCCAGCAGCAGGGGGACTAGCGGCTCCACAGAACAGAACACCGGGGAGCTGTTTTTT. Based on the CDR3 plus reference TRBV7-9 and TRBJ2-2, the full variable domain is DTGVSQNPRHKITKRGQNVTFRCDPISEHNRLYWYRQTLGQGPEFLTYFQNEAQLEKSRLLSDRFSAERPKGSFSTLEIQRTEQGDSAMYLCASSRGTSGSTEQNTGELFFGEGSRLTVL.